This T cell receptor (beta chain) was captured in a study of T cells in Graves' hyperthyroidism and ophthalmopathy. Study information: Specimen type is peripheral blood, collected at initial diagnosis prior to any treatment. Study outcomes and limitations: In the blood, most expanded thyroid clonotypes above 0.001 appeared as well.

Notes on this clonotype: Its antigen is undetermined.

Using RNA transcripts as the source, TCR beta CDR3 regions were amplified. The primer set for the first-round RT-PCR of the TCR CDR3 was HTBI. Using its own MiXCR run on the multiplex PCR reads, TCRdb lists one record per CDR3 protein. This table has tens of thousands of distinct CDR3 sequences, approximately 48% appearing once. CDR3 length equals 15 residues. The V and J ends lost 1 base and 4 bases respectively, with 14 bases between them. The germline V gene has CDR1 SGHRS and CDR2 YFSETQ. Orbital computed tomography and thyroid ultrasound, together with serum TRAb and thyroxine and clinical symptoms, were used for diagnoses. PBMCs came from less than 11 ml fresh peripheral blood.

The source is a woman between 50 and 59 years old with Graves' ophthalmopathy. This chain joins TRBV5-1 and TRBJ2-5, with D perhaps assigned TRBD1 or TRBD2 (5 bases each). The source material was blood. CDR3 nucleotide sequence: TGCGCCAGCAGCTTGACGGGACCTGGCGGAGAGACCCAGTACTTC. Translated: CASSLTGPGGETQYF. Supplemented by reference TRBV5-1 and TRBJ2-5, the full variable domain reads KAGVTQTPRYLIKTRGQQVTLSCSPISGHRSVSWYQQTPGQGLQFLFEYFSETQRNKGNFPGRFSGRQFSNSRSEMNVSTLELGDSALYLCASSLTGPGGETQYFGPGTRLLVL.